This T cell receptor beta chain was captured in a study of blood T cell repertoires in COVID-19. Germline assignment: CDR1 SGHNT and CDR2 YENEEA. The CDR3 covers 16 residues. After removal of 5 bases from V and 5 bases from J, the junction contained 6 bases not matched to a gene. Method: immunoSEQ multiplex PCR; TCRdb's copy keeps in-frame clones and lacks some. Counted here are some 240,000 clones, roughly nine tenths occurring once; the ten biggest clones make up less than 5%. Input material: peripheral blood. This TCR derives from a woman aged 40-49 years who had recovered from COVID-19. The gene calls are TRBV11-3 and TRBJ1-6; 10 nucleotides match TRBD1. The CDR3 DNA sequence: TGTGCCAGCAGCGCTAGACAGGGGGCAAATAATTCACCCCTCCACTTT. It yields the protein CASSARQGANNSPLHF.